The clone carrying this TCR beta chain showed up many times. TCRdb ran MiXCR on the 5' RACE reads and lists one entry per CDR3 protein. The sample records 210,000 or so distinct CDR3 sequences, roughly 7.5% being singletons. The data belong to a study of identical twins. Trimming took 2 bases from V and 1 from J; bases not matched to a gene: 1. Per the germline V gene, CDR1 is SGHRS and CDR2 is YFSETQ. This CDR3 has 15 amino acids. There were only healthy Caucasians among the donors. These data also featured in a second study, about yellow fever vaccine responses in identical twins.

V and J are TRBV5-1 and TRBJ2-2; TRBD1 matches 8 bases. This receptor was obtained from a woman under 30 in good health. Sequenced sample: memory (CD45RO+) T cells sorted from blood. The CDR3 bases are TGCGCCAGCAGCTTTGGACAGGGGAACACCGGGGAGCTGTTTTTT. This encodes CASSFGQGNTGELFF.